The 26 T cell receptor beta chains listed next were all sequenced from one sample in a study of control samples from healthy donors and cancer patients. Produced via immunoSEQ multiplex PCR; TCRdb's table is partial and in-frame only. The sample lists 90,000 to 100,000 clones; about 85% were seen once. The sequenced sample consisted of blood. These receptors all stem from a woman in her 70s in good health.

This clone was detected once. The chain recombines TRBV3-1 (or the pseudogene TRBV3-2) with TRBJ2-4, with TRBD2 matching over 7 bases. CDR1 and CDR2 (germline): LGHDT, YNNKEL (reference sequence). The CDR3 loop spans 14 amino acids. Germline trimming cut 6 bases from V and 6 bases from J; bases unmatched to any gene: 8. CDR3 loop: CASSPDGEGNIQYF. CDR3 nucleotide sequence: TGTGCCAGCAGTCCGGACGGGGAGGGAAACATTCAGTACTTC.

Remarks on this clone: Other DNA sequences of this sample code for an identical CDR3. The chain links TRBV5-1 to TRBJ1-1, with D perhaps TRBD1 (6 bases). This CDR3 has 13 residues. Trimming took 4 bases from V and 1 from J, leaving 8 bases between them. The germline gives CDR1 SGHRS, CDR2 YFSETQ. This chain's CDR3 is CASSPGQNTEAFF. The CDR3 nucleotides are TGCGCCAGCAGCCCGGGACAGAACACTGAAGCTTTCTTT.

On this clone: Mismatch with germline at one junction end may stem from a read error. The chain recombines TRBV7-7 with TRBJ2-3, with TRBD1 identical over 9 bases. The CDR3 sequence is 15 residues long. Germline V gene data show CDR1 as SSHAT and CDR2 as FNYEAQ (reference sequence). The CDR3 nucleotides are TGTGCTAGCAGCCTTACGACAGGGGGGTCAGATACGCAGTATTTT. It specifies CASSLTTGGSDTQYF.

This chain links TRBV5-1 with TRBJ1-1; 7 positions agree with TRBD1. Germline assignment: CDR1 SGHRS and CDR2 YFSETQ. The junction had 6 bases not matched to a gene; V was cut back by 4 bases and J by 3 bases. The length of the CDR3 is 14 residues. The CDR3 protein is CASSKGQTDTEAFF. The CDR3, as DNA: TGCGCCAGCAGCAAGGGACAGACGGACACTGAAGCTTTCTTT. Full variable domain (outside the CDR3, taken from reference TRBV5-1 and TRBJ1-1): KAGVTQTPRYLIKTRGQQVTLSCSPISGHRSVSWYQQTPGQGLQFLFEYFSETQRNKGNFPGRFSGRQFSNSRSEMNVSTLELGDSALYLCASSKGQTDTEAFFGQGTRLTVV.

V usage is TRBV10-3 and J usage is TRBJ1-1; 10 nucleotides align to TRBD1. The CDR3 spans 15 residues. Germline V gene sequence: CDR1 ENHRY, CDR2 SYGVKD. Losses at the gene ends were 3 bases for V and 5 bases for J; bases not matched to a gene: 6. As DNA, the CDR3 is TGTGCCATCAGTGAAGGGACAGGGGTGGGGACTGAAGCTTTCTTT. Amino acids: CAISEGTGVGTEAFF.

The chain carries TRBV19 and TRBJ1-5; tentatively, D is TRBD1 (5 bases). Trimming cost V 4 bases and J 5 bases, with 15 bases left between them. The germline V gene has CDR1 LNHDA and CDR2 SQIVND (reference sequence). The CDR3 spans 15 residues. The CDR3 here is CASSTTGGIYQPQHF. The CDR3 DNA sequence: TGTGCCAGTAGTACCACTGGGGGGATCTATCAGCCCCAGCATTTT.

The rearrangement joins TRBV19 to TRBJ1-1; D call uncertain. The germline gives CDR1 LNHDA, CDR2 SQIVND (reference sequence). V was trimmed by 6 bases and J by 4 bases, leaving 18 bases between them. There are 15 residues in the CDR3. CDR3 sequence (DNA): TGTGCCAGTAGCCCCTGGGAGGGCACGGGCACTGAAGCTTTCTTT. Its protein is CASSPWEGTGTEAFF.

The chain recombines TRBV5-6 with TRBJ1-2; D is perhaps TRBD1 (6 bases). In germline, CDR1 is SGHDT, CDR2 YYEEEE. Trimming removed 0 bases from V and 3 bases from J, with 12 bases in between. The CDR3 spans 15 residues. For the CDR3, the DNA is TGTGCCAGCAGCTTGGGTGGGGGCCCGCACTATGGCTACACCTTC. Its protein product is CASSLGGGPHYGYTF.

The CDR3 region is CASSPRRAAEAFF. CDR3 bases: TGTGCCAGCAGCCCTCGTAGAGCCGCTGAAGCTTTCTTT. The rearrangement uses TRBV5-4 and TRBJ1-1; no reliable D call. Deletions cut 4 bases from V and 6 bases from J, with 13 bases between. Germline CDR1 SGHNT, CDR2 YYREEE (reference sequence). The CDR3 is made up of 13 amino acids.

This clone was counted a few times. The rearrangement links TRBV10-1 to TRBJ2-5; D remains unclear. The germline gives CDR1 WNHNN, CDR2 SYGVQD (reference sequence). The length of the CDR3 is 10 residues. The V gene lost 9 bases and the J gene lost 7 bases, with 9 bases spanning the gap. The DNA for the CDR3 is TGCGCCAGACGAAGAAGGACCCAGTACTTC. Its protein is CARRRRTQYF.

This chain connects TRBV12-3 or TRBV12-4 to TRBJ1-2; D is uncertain. The CDR3 is 13 residues long. V lost 0 bases and J lost 2, with 4 bases in between. DNA of the CDR3: TGTGCCAGCAGTTTAGCCAGGAACTATGGCTACACCTTC. It translates to CASSLARNYGYTF.

The gene calls are TRBV11-2 and TRBJ1-6; no reliable D call. The V end was cut by 4 bases, the J end by 10 bases, with 14 bases between. The germline gives CDR1 SGHAT, CDR2 FQNNGV. The CDR3 totals 14 residues. CDR3 sequence reads: CASSSQVRASPLHF. CDR3 sequence (DNA): TGTGCCAGCAGCTCCCAAGTGAGGGCCTCACCCCTCCACTTT.

The rearrangement uses TRBV4-1 and TRBJ1-2; D is undetermined. Germline CDR1 is MGHRA and CDR2 is YSYEKL. The CDR3 is made up of 14 amino acids. Trimming pared 1 base from V and 4 bases from J, leaving 10 bases between. The CDR3 bases are TGCGCCAGCAGCCAAGTAACGGTAACCTATGGCTACACCTTC. Translating it yields CASSQVTVTYGYTF.

The chain combines TRBV2 with TRBJ1-3; D not certain. CDR1 SNHLY and CDR2 FYNNEI come from the germline V gene. This CDR3 comprises 14 residues. V gave up 1 base and J gave up 1 base, with 5 bases separating them. CDR3 in DNA: TGTGCCAGCAGTGAAGGAGGGTCTGGAAACACCATATATTTT. Translated, it gives CASSEGGSGNTIYF.

V usage is TRBV25-1 and J usage is TRBJ1-2; 8 nucleotides match TRBD1. V trimming: 3 bases; J trimming: 12 bases; junction bases outside the gene matches: 6. Germline V lookup: CDR1 MGHDK, CDR2 SYGVNS. The CDR3 spans 12 residues. CDR3 nucleotides: TGTGCCAGCAGTGACCCCGGACAGGGCGACACCTTC. This translates into CASSDPGQGDTF.

V gene TRBV2 combines with J gene TRBJ1-1; D call uncertain. The CDR3 runs 16 residues. Germline assignment: CDR1 SNHLY and CDR2 FYNNEI. The V end was cut by 9 bases, the J end by 5 bases, with 25 bases between. The CDR3 loop reads CARPTRGLGTWTEAFF. The CDR3 coding sequence is TGTGCCAGACCAACGAGAGGGTTGGGCACTTGGACTGAAGCTTTCTTT.

CDR3 sequence reads: CASSSGADTDTQYF. CDR3 sequence (DNA): TGTGCCAGCAGCTCAGGGGCGGACACAGATACGCAGTATTTT. V and J are TRBV5-4 and TRBJ2-3; D perhaps matches TRBD1 (6 bases). Trimming shortened V by 3 bases and J by 2 bases, and 10 bases separated the two germline ends. The length of the CDR3 is 14 residues. Germline V gene lookup returns CDR1 SGHNT and CDR2 YYREEE (reference sequence).

This chain connects TRBV18 to TRBJ1-5; D not certain. Germline V lookup: CDR1 KGHSH, CDR2 LQKENI. Trimming left V 3 bases short and J 2 bases short, with 5 bases between. The CDR3 extends over 13 amino acids. Here the CDR3 DNA reads TGTGCCAGCTCACCCGAGGGCAATCAGCCCCAGCATTTT. It yields the protein CASSPEGNQPQHF.

The rearrangement uses TRBV7-9 and TRBJ1-2, with D possibly matching TRBD1 (5 bases). The CDR3 runs to 18 residues. V was shortened by 1 base and J by 4 bases, with 22 bases between the two germline ends. From germline, CDR1 is SEHNR and CDR2 FQNEAQ (reference sequence). The chain's CDR3 is CASSLVRDGRGWGYGYTF. CDR3 in DNA: TGTGCCAGCAGCTTAGTCCGGGACGGGAGAGGTTGGGGCTATGGCTACACCTTC.

J is TRBJ2-2 and V is TRBV4-2; 7 bases line up with TRBD2. J gave up 5 bases and V 4 bases, and 13 bases lay outside the gene matches. The length of the CDR3 is 17 residues. Germline values: CDR1 LGHNA, CDR2 YNFKEQ. This chain's CDR3 is CASSPDAAGVRTGELFF. Here the CDR3 DNA reads TGTGCCAGCAGCCCAGATGCGGCGGGAGTAAGAACCGGGGAGCTGTTTTTT.

The CDR3 loop reads CASSQTVVGYTF. The CDR3 nucleotides are TGTGCCAGCAGTCAAACGGTGGTCGGCTACACCTTC. V is TRBV14 and J is TRBJ1-2; D gene uncertain. The CDR3 sequence is 12 residues long. The germline V gene encodes CDR1 SGHDN and CDR2 FVKESK. Deletions cut 6 bases from V and 8 bases from J, with 13 bases between.

The chain carries TRBV5-1 and TRBJ2-5, with 7 nucleotides matching TRBD1. Germline-derived CDR1 and CDR2 are SGHRS and YFSETQ. This CDR3 spans 13 amino acids. V shed 4 bases, J shed 2 bases, and the junction held 2 bases outside the gene matches. This CDR3 reads CASSRGQQETQYF. CDR3 nucleotides: TGCGCCAGCAGCCGGGGACAGCAAGAGACCCAGTACTTC.

Many counts were recorded for this clone. The CDR3 bases are TGTGCCTGGCTTGGACAATCTAATAATTCACCCCTCCACTTT. Translation: CAWLGQSNNSPLHF. The chain has TRBV30 and TRBJ1-6; maybe TRBD1 (5 bases). CDR3 length: 14 residues. The V end was cut by 5 bases, the J end by 5 bases, with 13 bases between. Germline assignment: CDR1 GTSNPN and CDR2 SVGIG (reference sequence).

Remarks on this clone: The junction does not match germline at one end; this may be a read error. Here the CDR3 reads CASSLKGSFGGYTF. The CDR3 DNA reads TGTGCTAGCAGCTTAAAAGGGAGTTTTGGTGGCTACACCTTC. This chain links TRBV7-7 with TRBJ1-2; no clear D gene. CDR1 is SSHAT and CDR2 is FNYEAQ in the germline V gene (reference sequence). The CDR3 consists of 14 residues.

The rearrangement joins TRBV20-1 to TRBJ1-2, with D perhaps matching TRBD1 (5 bases). The CDR3 length is 14 residues. V lost 3 bases and J 5 bases, leaving 16 bases between the germline ends. Germline loops: CDR1 DFQATT, CDR2 SNEGSKA (reference sequence). Here the CDR3 DNA reads TGCAGTGCTAGTCCCACAGGTGGGAGGTATGGCTACACCTTC. Translating gives CSASPTGGRYGYTF.

The chain is built from TRBV5-1 and TRBJ1-1, with D possibly being TRBD1 (5 bases). The CDR3 contains 15 residues. Germline V gene data show CDR1 as SGHRS and CDR2 as YFSETQ. Between the trimmed V and J ends, which lost 6 bases and 2 bases, there was a span of 17 bases. CDR3 in DNA: TGCGCCAGCAACCCCCGCCAGGGCCCAAACACTGAAGCTTTCTTT. Encoded protein: CASNPRQGPNTEAFF.